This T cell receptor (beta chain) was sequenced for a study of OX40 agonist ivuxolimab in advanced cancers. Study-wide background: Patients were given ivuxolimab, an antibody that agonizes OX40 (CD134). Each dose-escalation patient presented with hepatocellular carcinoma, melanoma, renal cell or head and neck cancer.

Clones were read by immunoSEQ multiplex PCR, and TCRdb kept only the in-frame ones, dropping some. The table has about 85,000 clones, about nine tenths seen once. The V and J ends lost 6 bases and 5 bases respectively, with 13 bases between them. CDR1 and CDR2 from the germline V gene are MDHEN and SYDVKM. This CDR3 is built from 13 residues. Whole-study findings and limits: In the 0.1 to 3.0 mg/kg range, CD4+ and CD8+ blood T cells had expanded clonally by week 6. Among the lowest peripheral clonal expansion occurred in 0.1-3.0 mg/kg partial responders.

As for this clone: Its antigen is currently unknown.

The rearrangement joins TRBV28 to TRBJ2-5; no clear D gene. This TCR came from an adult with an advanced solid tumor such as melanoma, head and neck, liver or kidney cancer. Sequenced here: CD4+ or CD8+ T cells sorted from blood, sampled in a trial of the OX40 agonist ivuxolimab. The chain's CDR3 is CASRTPVPETQYF. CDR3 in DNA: TGTGCCAGCAGGACACCAGTCCCCGAGACCCAGTACTTC.